This is a list of T cell receptor beta chains from one sample in a study of T cell repertoires in cytomegalovirus infection. TCRdb redid the calling of the reads with MiXCR, one entry per CDR3 protein. The table includes a few hundred thousand distinct CDR3 sequences, 9% to 9.5% detected once. Sample: PBMCs. These receptors originate from a human donor in good health (CMV status not recorded). Some clones in this sample may be carry-over from other donors' samples. CDR3s include the opening cysteine and the closing phenylalanine or tryptophan. The order of the fields is D gene, V gene, J gene, clone size, CDR3 DNA, CDR3 protein. A D gene is named only where the DNA matches it firmly. For some rows the clone size is stated as once, few or many, or as a class when expanded; others skip it.

D: -; V: TRBV7-2; J: TRBJ1-5; size: many; DNA: TGTGCCAGCAGCTTAGGCCAGGGAAGCGGTCAGCCCCAGCATTTT; CDR3: CASSLGQGSGQPQHF
D: -; V: TRBV7-3; J: TRBJ2-1; size: -; DNA: TGTGCCAGCAGCTTCAGCGGGCATCCGGGACAGTTCTTC; CDR3: CASSFSGHPGQFF
D: -; V: TRBV2; J: TRBJ1-1; size: -; DNA: TGTGCCAGGTCCATAGGACGCGAAGCTTTCTTT; CDR3: CARSIGREAFF
D: TRBD2; V: TRBV20-1; J: TRBJ2-3; size: -; DNA: TGCAGTGCTCGAGCGGGAGTAGATACGCAGTATTTT; CDR3: CSARAGVDTQYF
D: -; V: TRBV7-2; J: TRBJ1-4; size: many; DNA: TGTGCCAGCAGCTTAGCGCCACGGAGGCTCTCTAATGAAAAACTGTTTTTT; CDR3: CASSLAPRRLSNEKLFF
D: -; V: TRBV15; J: TRBJ1-2; size: few; DNA: TGTGCCACCAGCAGAGATGGGGCAGTTTATGGCTACACCTTC; CDR3: CATSRDGAVYGYTF
D: TRBD2; V: TRBV12-3/TRBV12-4; J: TRBJ2-5; size: few; DNA: TGTGCCAGTGCGACTAGCGCCCAGTACTTC; CDR3: CASATSAQYF
D: TRBD2; V: TRBV7-2; J: TRBJ2-6; size: few; DNA: TGTGCCAGCAGCTTAAGACTAGCGGGGGGGCGGGCAGGGGCCAACGTCCTGACTTTC; CDR3: CASSLRLAGGRAGANVLTF
D: -; V: TRBV12-3/TRBV12-4; J: TRBJ2-5; size: many; DNA: TGTGCCAGCAGTTTATCCACGCCGGCGGCTGGGAGTAAGGAGACCCAGTACTTC; CDR3: CASSLSTPAAGSKETQYF
D: -; V: TRBV27; J: TRBJ2-7; size: -; DNA: TGTGCCAGCAGTTTATCGAATGGCCCTAGAGCCGAGCAGTACTTC; CDR3: CASSLSNGPRAEQYF
D: TRBD1; V: TRBV7-2; J: TRBJ1-3; size: -; DNA: TGTGCCAGCAGCTTAGACACAGGGGGGTATGGAAACACCATATATTTT; CDR3: CASSLDTGGYGNTIYF
D: -; V: TRBV2; J: TRBJ2-3; size: few; DNA: TGTGCCAGCAGTAGCTTAGCGAGGGATACGCAGTATTTT; CDR3: CASSSLARDTQYF
D: TRBD2; V: TRBV5-3; J: TRBJ2-4; size: -; DNA: TGTGCCAGAAGCTTGGTTAGCGGGAGAAAAGCCAAAAACATTCAGTACTTC; CDR3: CARSLVSGRKAKNIQYF
D: TRBD2; V: TRBV6-2/TRBV6-3; J: TRBJ2-1; size: -; DNA: TGTGCCAGCACCACGGGGGGGGCCGGTGAGCAGTTCTTC; CDR3: CASTTGGAGEQFF
D: -; V: TRBV28; J: TRBJ1-2; size: many; DNA: TGTGCCAGCAGTTCCCGATTTAAGGGTTACTATGGCTACACCTTC; CDR3: CASSSRFKGYYGYTF
D: TRBD1; V: TRBV19; J: TRBJ2-7; size: few; DNA: TGTGCCAGTAAGGGGACAGGGGAGTACGAGCAGTACTTC; CDR3: CASKGTGEYEQYF
D: -; V: TRBV6-6; J: TRBJ2-7; size: -; DNA: TGTGCCAGCAGTTACTTGACAGGAGCGTACGAGCAGTACTTC; CDR3: CASSYLTGAYEQYF
D: -; V: TRBV7-2; J: TRBJ2-3; size: many; DNA: TGTGCCAGCAGCTTAGAAAGGACTCTTCCCCCGGGTACGCAGTATTTT; CDR3: CASSLERTLPPGTQYF
D: -; V: TRBV7-2; J: TRBJ2-1; size: many; DNA: TGTGCCAGCAGCTTACCTGGGCGGGGACCCCACAATGAGCAGTTCTTC; CDR3: CASSLPGRGPHNEQFF
D: TRBD1; V: TRBV7-6; J: TRBJ2-7; size: few; DNA: TGTGCCAGCAGCCTGCGACAGGGAAACCCATCCTACGAGCAGTACTTC; CDR3: CASSLRQGNPSYEQYF
D: -; V: TRBV7-6; J: TRBJ2-7; size: many; DNA: TGTGCCAGCAGCAGTAGGTCGGGGCCCTACGAGCAGTACTTC; CDR3: CASSSRSGPYEQYF
D: -; V: TRBV7-4; J: TRBJ2-1; size: -; DNA: TGTGCCAGCAGCCTCACTGCGGGAAATGAGCAGTTCTTC; CDR3: CASSLTAGNEQFF
D: -; V: TRBV7-2; J: TRBJ2-2; size: many; DNA: TGTGCCAGCAGCCCCATGAACACCGGGGAGCTGTTTTTT; CDR3: CASSPMNTGELFF
D: -; V: TRBV7-2; J: TRBJ2-1; size: few; DNA: TGTGCCAGCAGCTTAGTGTCACTACACAATGAGCAGTTCTTC; CDR3: CASSLVSLHNEQFF
D: -; V: TRBV7-2; J: TRBJ1-5; size: many; DNA: TGTGCCAGCAGCCTCCAGGGGATGGGAAATCAGCCCCAGCATTTT; CDR3: CASSLQGMGNQPQHF
D: TRBD1; V: TRBV12-3/TRBV12-4; J: TRBJ1-3; size: many; DNA: TGTGCCAGCAGTTTAGGTTTGAGGGGGGACAGTGGAAACACCATATATTTT; CDR3: CASSLGLRGDSGNTIYF
D: -; V: TRBV29-1; J: TRBJ1-1; size: many; DNA: TGCAGCGTCGGAACAGGGGAAGCTTTCTTT; CDR3: CSVGTGEAFF
D: -; V: TRBV5-4; J: TRBJ2-2; size: -; DNA: TGTGCCAGCAGCTTGGAAGGGGTGGACACCGGGGAGCTGTTTTTT; CDR3: CASSLEGVDTGELFF
D: -; V: TRBV27; J: TRBJ2-1; size: -; DNA: TGTGCCAGCAGTTTTCGATGGAGCTCCTACAATGAGCAGTTCTTC; CDR3: CASSFRWSSYNEQFF
D: -; V: TRBV7-2; J: TRBJ2-5; size: many; DNA: TGTGCCAGCAGCTCCTACAGGGTTGAGGAGACCCAGTACTTC; CDR3: CASSSYRVEETQYF
D: -; V: TRBV14; J: TRBJ2-1; size: -; DNA: TGTGCCAGCAGCCCCATCCAGCGGCCTTACAATGAGCAGTTCTTC; CDR3: CASSPIQRPYNEQFF
D: -; V: TRBV24-1; J: TRBJ2-2; size: few; DNA: TGTGCCACCAGTCCGACGGGGACGGGCGGGGAGCTGTTTTTT; CDR3: CATSPTGTGGELFF
D: TRBD2; V: TRBV4-1; J: TRBJ2-7; size: few; DNA: TGCGCCAGCAGGAGAGCGGGGGGAGTCTCCGAGCAGTACTTC; CDR3: CASRRAGGVSEQYF
D: TRBD2; V: TRBV2; J: TRBJ2-5; size: -; DNA: TGTGCCAGCAGGACTAGCTGGGAGACCCAGTACTTC; CDR3: CASRTSWETQYF
D: TRBD2; V: TRBV27; J: TRBJ2-7; size: few; DNA: TGTGCCAGCAGTTTATTTGCTAGCGGGGGCTCTCTCTCCTACGAGCAGTACTTC; CDR3: CASSLFASGGSLSYEQYF
D: TRBD2; V: TRBV12-3/TRBV12-4; J: TRBJ2-3; size: few; DNA: TGTGCCAGCAGACCTAGCGGGAGTGCAGATACGCAGTATTTT; CDR3: CASRPSGSADTQYF
D: -; V: TRBV11-2; J: TRBJ2-1; size: -; DNA: TGTGCCAGCACCAGGGAGAGGGGCTCCTACAATGAGCAGTTCTTC; CDR3: CASTRERGSYNEQFF
D: -; V: TRBV20-1; J: TRBJ2-5; size: few; DNA: TGCAGTGTAGATGGGGTTGGACAAGAGACCCAGTACTTC; CDR3: CSVDGVGQETQYF
D: -; V: TRBV12-3/TRBV12-4; J: TRBJ1-2; size: -; DNA: TGTGCCAGCAGTTTCTTACAGGGTCGTGATGGCTACACCTTC; CDR3: CASSFLQGRDGYTF
D: -; V: TRBV6-6; J: TRBJ2-1; size: -; DNA: TGTGCCAGCAGTGGCGGTTTGGATGAGCAGTTCTTC; CDR3: CASSGGLDEQFF